The T cell receptor (beta chain) under discussion was sequenced for a study of cytomegalovirus exposure and HLA in healthy donors. Study observations and caveats: A few CMV-associated chains were confirmed in vitro to be specific for CMV antigens. Of the V segments, some could not be distinguished, including TRBV6-2 and TRBV6-3, and were excluded. HLA allele associations emerged for around 15,000 TCR beta sequences in a later analysis, at 0.05 false discovery rate.

The CDR3 extends over 15 amino acids. The germline V gene has CDR1 MDHEN and CDR2 SYDVKM. Unmatched junction bases numbered 7, after V lost 3 bases and J lost 6 bases. As for this clone: Antigen unknown.

The PCR contained 60 Vbeta and 13 Jbeta primers. This table comes from immunoSEQ multiplex PCR, and its TCRdb copy is limited to in-frame clones, with some not included. The table lists 210,000 or so clones, 85% to 90% of them singletons. The donors were healthy bone marrow donors. Input material: PBMCs. This chain joins TRBV28 and TRBJ2-7, with 11 bases matching TRBD1. This TCR was recovered from a man aged 30-40 years in good health and CMV-seronegative. The CDR3 loop reads CASSFSGQGVGEQYF. Written as DNA, the CDR3 is TGTGCCAGCAGTTTCTCGGGACAGGGGGTGGGCGAGCAGTACTTC.